Sequencing of this T cell receptor beta chain was carried out in a study of cytomegalovirus exposure and HLA in healthy donors (dated by TCRdb to 2016 to 2017). At the level of the whole study: An earlier analysis of about 530 of the donors reported about 280 Gb of sequence data and approximately 120 million unique TCR beta sequences obtained from about 200 million T cells. An early release that covered about 640 HLA-typed donors contained approximately 300 gigabases of sequencing data and about 84 million unique TCR sequences. Of the roughly 410 genotyped donors, roughly 80% were placed in the genetic ancestry cluster associated with self-reported Caucasian donors. The study aimed to test whether signatures of past pathogen exposure could be identified by cataloging public T cell receptors. The study used immunosequencing to profile the T cell repertoires of several hundred subjects and linked those repertoires to cytomegalovirus serostatus. Along with the roughly 670-subject first cohort, a separate validation cohort of approximately 110 different subjects was used. To predict cytomegalovirus infection status, the study combined high-throughput TCR immunosequencing, statistical association of individual TCRs with disease status, and machine learning. A later analysis re-analyzed previously published TCR beta repertoires from roughly 690 donors and added high-resolution HLA genotyping to study TCR occurrence patterns. The later analysis used no new phenotypic data to find candidate immune exposures, relying instead on TCR beta sequences and their occurrence across donors. An earlier analysis of 500 to 650 of the donors applied high-throughput TCR beta sequencing to assess whether each TCR beta V gene segment acted as functional or pseudogenic. Donor age, sex, ethnicity and CMV serostatus were compiled alongside the repertoire data. Genome-wide SNP genotypes for about 60% of the roughly 670 donors were used in a later genetic analysis, which treated that subset as a discovery cohort. Every discovery cohort repertoire had been produced on one sequencing platform. HLA typing covered class I and class II loci at four-digit resolution. Typing coverage varied by locus: roughly 620-640 donors for A, B, C, DRB1 and DQB1; approximately 500 for DQA1; about 570 for DPA1; some 470 for DPB1. Roughly 5 DR-DQ haplotypes were handled as single units for association and clustering, since linkage in the cohort was strong. Among 300 to 500 genotyped donors of the cohort, an average of around 250,000 unique TCR beta nucleotide sequences was sequenced per donor, of which about 19% were non-productive. What the study reported, not specific to this receptor: A further reported finding was that TCR beta sequences accurately predicted the HLA-A and HLA-B alleles for most subjects in the first cohort. CMV serostatus was the only immune exposure information available for the cohort. Most CMV-associated TCR beta chains appeared to be HLA-restricted in a later analysis, and the HLA associations seemed to be driven largely by CMV exposure. A later analysis associated 15,000 to 20,000 TCR beta sequences with specific HLA alleles at a false discovery rate of 0.05. In an earlier analysis of approximately 590 of the donors, most TCR beta V segments appeared in productive rearrangements about 87% or about 30% of the time, broadly matching IMGT annotations. Strong co-occurrence of HLA alleles, especially DR and DQ, made assigning TCR associations to individual alleles difficult. According to a later analysis, TCR association rates differed among HLA loci, with DRB1 alleles showing the most associated TCRs and HLA-C alleles showing the fewest. Because the 87-base-pair reads could not distinguish some IMGT-functional V segments, including TRBV6-2 and TRBV6-3, those segments were excluded. Most TCR sequences were observed very rarely across donors, whereas some public TCRs were present in many individuals. Several of the top co-occurrence clusters appeared to be linked to parvovirus B19, influenza, CMV and Epstein-Barr virus, according to a later analysis. Linkage disequilibrium might explain the correlated functional status among segregating V segments, but an unknown experimental factor could not be ruled out. Because counts were too low, under 20 rarely observed V segments, including chromosome 9 orphons, were left out of the earlier analysis of about 500 of the donors. Only TCR beta chains were sequenced in this cohort, and the absence of alpha or paired-chain data limited detectable features. In vitro tests confirmed that a few of the cytomegalovirus-associated TCR beta chains recognize cytomegalovirus antigens. A group of highly shared sequence variants was considered likely to be a technical artifact of the sequencing pipeline. Presence/absence analyses assumed roughly uniform sequencing depth across donors, an assumption that may not hold. Because HLA typing was unavailable for some donors at each locus, only the typed subset was used in association tests. V-gene and J-gene trimming of TCR beta chains was associated with a missense DCLRE1C variant in a later genetic analysis, and the association was replicated in an independent cohort. In a later genetic analysis, fewer N-insertions in productive TCRs were reported among donors in an Asian-associated ancestry cluster than the approximately 710-donor mean. The classifier was reported to diagnose cytomegalovirus status with high specificity and sensitivity in both the original and validation cohorts. In a later analysis, HLA-associated TCR beta chains showed more clonal expansion and lower generation probabilities than non-associated chains that were equally common. According to the authors, the approach could potentially be generalized to other disease states and immunological phenotypes. The study listed 150 to 200 TCR beta chains as associated with cytomegalovirus.

From the cysteine through the phenylalanine, the CDR3 covers 14 amino acids. Only CDR3 DNA remains: 42 bases, in frame from the first base. In the germline V gene, CDR1 corresponds to MDHEN and CDR2 to SYDVKM. V is reduced by 8 bases and J by 4 bases, leaving a spacing of 15 bases between them. The library was made by the immunoSEQ multiplex PCR assay. For the multiplex PCR, a mixture combining 60 forward primers for TCR Vbeta segments and 13 reverse primers for TCR Jbeta segments was used. A multiplex PCR assay on genomic DNA amplified the CDR3 region of rearranged TCR beta genes. The amplified TCR beta libraries were sequenced on the Illumina HiSeq System as 87-base-pair reads. As for the original processing: A later analysis tallied around 87 million unique TCR beta chains across the 700 or so repertoires, and approximately 11 million of those chains were shared by two or more donors. Raw reads were error-corrected and collapsed into unique sequences with a nearest-neighbor algorithm that merged closely related sequences to remove PCR and sequencing errors. V, D and J gene segments were assigned by aligning CDR3 sequences to IMGT reference sequences. For a sequence to be retained, a match of at least six nucleotides was required to both a V gene segment and a J gene segment. A rearrangement was called productive if the CDR3 had no stop codons and remained in frame with V and J, and every other rearrangement was called non-productive. Following IMGT convention, CDR3 was defined as the stretch from the second conserved V-encoded cysteine to the conserved J-encoded phenylalanine. The earlier analysis of some 600 of the donors excluded sequences that lacked an unambiguous match to a single V gene segment. An earlier analysis of a few hundred of the donors called V segments functional above 56.7% productive rearrangements and segregating when the between-donor standard deviation exceeded 5%. A statistical classification framework was built to diagnose cytomegalovirus status from the catalog of TCR beta chain sequences. In a later analysis, TCR nucleotide sequences were compared against IMGT/GENE-DB human TR gene sequences so that V and J genes could be assigned. A later analysis assigned CDR3 sequences and most-parsimonious VDJ recombination scenarios with the TCRdist pipeline. In a later analysis, every TCR beta chain was defined by the combination of its CDR3 amino acid sequence and its V-gene family, and reads without a unique V-gene family were dropped. In a later analysis, 450 to 600 highly shared, low-generation-probability nucleotide sequences were removed to address suspected cross-contamination and a sequencing artifact. A later analysis calculated a clonal expansion index for each public chain from normalized within-repertoire ranks of inferred template counts. Generation probabilities in a later analysis came from a VDJ recombination model fitted to out-of-frame rearrangements, and those results were checked against IGoR. Hypergeometric tests were used in a later analysis to score TCR-TCR, TCR-HLA and TCR-CMV co-occurrence, with a repertoire-size bias correction applied to the TCR pairs. In a later analysis, false discovery rates were estimated by permuting HLA or CMV assignments 20 times. In a later analysis, co-occurring TCRs were grouped with DBSCAN, and TCRdist sequence similarity was added when clustering was performed within HLA-allele-positive subsets. For co-occurrence clustering, repertoires with fewer than 30,000 or more than 120,000 public chains were excluded, along with roughly 5 repertoires with anomalous nucleotide sharing. In its TCRdb copy, this immuneACCESS table keeps in-frame sequences only and misses some clones. Where compared with another copy, unresolved V genes explain less than half of these, and the others have no known cause. From that table come the V and J calls and clone size; the DNA was used to work out D and trimming. This sample is represented by about 100,000 clones; less than 85% of them were singletons. The top ten constitute 15% to 20% of the sample.

As for this clone: What this receptor recognizes is not known. Per-base quality was not reported, and no clone a single base away is much larger than it.

The cohort comprised more than 550 healthy bone marrow donors. At the time of sampling, all cohort members were nominally healthy, though unrecorded immune exposures were likely present. The donor was CMV seropositive and belonged to the group of about 290 seropositive cohort members. Every donor gave a peripheral blood sample, and the peripheral blood mononuclear cells from that sample were used for TCR beta sequencing. The Qiagen DNeasy Blood Extraction Kit was used to extract genomic DNA from the blood cell samples. The clonotype was recovered from a woman in her sixties in good health and CMV-seropositive. Sequencing was done on a sample of PBMCs. The rearrangement combines TRBV28 with TRBJ1-5, with TRBD1 tentatively as D gene (6 bases match). CDR3 loop: CASVSSGDNQPQHF. The sequence in DNA is TGTGCCAGCGTTTCCTCAGGGGATAATCAGCCCCAGCATTTT.